This TCR beta chain was found in a study of identical twins. This clonotype has a handful of counts. Each CDR3 protein gets one entry after TCRdb re-called the 5' RACE reads with MiXCR. The table has hundreds of thousands of distinct CDR3 sequences, more than 8% seen once. Trimming cost V 3 bases and J 1 base, with 11 bases left between them. The CDR3 consists of 14 residues. Germline CDR1 SGHKS, CDR2 YYEKEE (reference sequence). This sample also belongs to another study, concerning yellow fever vaccine responses in identical twins.

The clonotype originates from a woman younger than 35 in good health. Sequencing was performed on CD8+ T cells sorted from blood. J is TRBJ2-7 and V is TRBV5-5; D is tentatively TRBD1 or TRBD2 (5 bases each). DNA for the CDR3: TGTGCCAGCAGCTCGGGACGGATGTCCTACGAGCAGTACTTC. As protein: CASSSGRMSYEQYF.